A single sample is the source of the 9 T cell receptor beta chains below, sequenced in a study of beta chain features in type 1 diabetes. General observations from the study: Patients with Type 1 diabetes showed moderately but significantly shorter TCRB CDR3s in all four CD4+ subsets.

Expressed TCRB transcripts got sequenced, as all isolated RNA was reverse transcribed. Clones were sequenced by immunoSEQ multiplex PCR, and TCRdb holds only the in-frame ones, with some missing. The table records approximately 730,000 clones, over 10% of them present only once. Their target antigens are unknown. Sequences were obtained from naive CD4+ T cells from blood. The receptor source for this set is a man between 18 and 35 years old with type 1 diabetes.

The chain combines TRBV7-7 with TRBJ2-2, with 9 bases matching TRBD2. CDR3 length: 16 amino acids. Germline V gene lookup returns CDR1 SSHAT and CDR2 FNYEAQ (reference sequence). J lost 0 bases, V lost 5 bases, and 4 bases had no gene match. The CDR3 region is CASSASGDANTGELFF. In DNA form, the CDR3 reads TGTGCCAGCAGCGCTAGCGGGGACGCGAACACCGGGGAGCTGTTTTTT.

The rearrangement joins TRBV11-2 to TRBJ2-1; 12 nucleotides line up with TRBD2. CDR1 and CDR2 from the germline V gene are SGHAT and FQNNGV. The length of the CDR3 is 13 residues. Trimming took 5 bases from V and 12 from J; bases not matched to a gene: 5. The CDR3 loop reads CASSEGLAGPQFF. CDR3 coding DNA: TGTGCCAGCAGCGAAGGACTAGCGGGGCCGCAGTTCTTC.

This clone was counted a few times. The chain recombines TRBV7-9 with TRBJ1-6; D may be TRBD1 (6 bases). Germline CDR1 reads SEHNR; CDR2 reads FQNEAQ (reference sequence). Trimming stripped 7 bases from V and 9 bases from J, with 10 bases between. CDR3 length: 12 residues. The CDR3 nucleotides are TGTGCCAGCACCCTACAGGGTTCACCCCTCCACTTT. Translated, it gives CASTLQGSPLHF.

J is TRBJ1-5 and V is TRBV7-9; 10 bases map to TRBD1. The junction had 6 bases not matched to a gene; V was cut back by 7 bases and J by 3 bases. Germline lookup yields CDR1 SEHNR and CDR2 FQNEAQ (reference sequence). The CDR3 spans 15 residues. CDR3 bases: TGTGCCAGCACCACCGGGACAGGGGACAATCAGCCCCAGCATTTT. It codes for CASTTGTGDNQPQHF.

V usage is TRBV10-3 and J usage is TRBJ2-1; perhaps TRBD2 as D (5 bases). The CDR3 is 12 residues long. The V and J ends lost 10 bases and 5 bases respectively, with 12 bases between them. The germline V gene has CDR1 ENHRY and CDR2 SYGVKD. The CDR3 protein is CASSRGNNEQFF. The CDR3 bases are TGTGCCAGCTCCCGGGGTAACAATGAGCAGTTCTTC.

The sample holds many counts of this clone. The chain recombines TRBV4-1 with TRBJ2-4; D remains ambiguous. V was trimmed by 0 bases and J by 14 bases, leaving 11 bases between them. The CDR3 contains 12 residues. Germline CDR1 and CDR2: MGHRA and YSYEKL. The CDR3 bases are TGCGCCAGCAGCCAAGATCTCAGACGGAAGTACTTC. Encoded protein: CASSQDLRRKYF.

The genes are TRBV14 and TRBJ2-3, with unresolved D. CDR3 size: 18 residues. CDR1 is SGHDN, CDR2 FVKESK, per germline. Deletions cut 1 base from V and 3 bases from J, with 20 bases between. CDR3 DNA sequence: TGTGCCAGCAGCCAAGCCCCCGTGTTTGATTTGATAACAGATACGCAGTATTTT. It yields the protein CASSQAPVFDLITDTQYF.

This clone has just a few counts. V gene TRBV19 combines with J gene TRBJ1-1; D is perhaps TRBD1 (5 bases). Trimming removed 3 bases at V and 4 bases at J, with 15 bases between. The CDR3 spans 15 residues. The germline CDR1 and CDR2 sequences are LNHDA and SQIVND (reference sequence). The chain's CDR3 is CASSIAPPGTTEAFF. In DNA form, the CDR3 reads TGTGCCAGTAGTATCGCCCCCCCAGGGACCACTGAAGCTTTCTTT. Variable domain in full (rest from reference TRBV19 and TRBJ1-1): DGGITQSPKYLFRKEGQNVTLSCEQNLNHDAMYWYRQDPGQGLRLIYYSQIVNDFQKGDIAEGYSVSREKKESFPLTVTSAQKNPTAFYLCASSIAPPGTTEAFFGQGTRLTVV.

This clone has a handful of counts. The same CDR3 can be traced to other DNA sequences in this sample. The genes are TRBV30 and TRBJ1-3; D may be TRBD1 (5 bases). Between the trimmed V and J ends, which lost 3 bases and 0 bases, there was a span of 9 bases. The CDR3 has 14 amino acids. Germline V gene lookup returns CDR1 GTSNPN and CDR2 SVGIG (reference sequence). CDR3 in amino acids: CAWSDRPSGNTIYF. CDR3 bases: TGTGCCTGGAGCGACAGACCCTCTGGAAACACCATATATTTT.